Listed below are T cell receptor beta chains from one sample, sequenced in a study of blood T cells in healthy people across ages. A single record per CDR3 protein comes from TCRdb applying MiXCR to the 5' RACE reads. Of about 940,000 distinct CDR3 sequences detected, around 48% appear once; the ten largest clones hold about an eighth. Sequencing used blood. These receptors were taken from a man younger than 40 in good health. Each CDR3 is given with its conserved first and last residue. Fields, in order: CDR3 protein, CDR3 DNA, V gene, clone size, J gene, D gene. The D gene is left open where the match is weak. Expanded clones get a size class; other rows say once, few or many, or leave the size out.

CDR3aa: CASSHPGVNQPQHF; CDR3nt: TGCGCCAGCAGCCACCCGGGTGTGAATCAGCCCCAGCATTTT; v_gene: TRBV4-1; abundance: few; j_gene: TRBJ1-5; d_gene: NA
CDR3aa: CASSQERRRNQPQHF; CDR3nt: TGCGCCAGCAGCCAAGAAAGACGGAGGAATCAGCCCCAGCATTTT; v_gene: TRBV4-1; abundance: many; j_gene: TRBJ1-5; d_gene: NA
CDR3aa: CASSESPGLARLGTQYF; CDR3nt: TGTGCCAGCAGTGAGAGCCCGGGACTAGCTAGGCTTGGGACCCAGTACTTC; v_gene: TRBV25-1; abundance: NA; j_gene: TRBJ2-5; d_gene: TRBD2
CDR3aa: CAISETGSNTGELFF; CDR3nt: TGTGCCATCAGTGAGACAGGCTCCAACACCGGGGAGCTGTTTTTT; v_gene: TRBV10-3; abundance: few; j_gene: TRBJ2-2; d_gene: NA
CDR3aa: CASSQRQGKTQYF; CDR3nt: TGCGCCAGCAGCCAAAGACAGGGAAAGACCCAGTACTTC; v_gene: TRBV4-1; abundance: many; j_gene: TRBJ2-5; d_gene: TRBD1
CDR3aa: CASSQDDRGPFTGNGYTF; CDR3nt: TGTGCCAGCAGCCAAGATGACAGGGGGCCATTTACTGGGAATGGCTACACCTTC; v_gene: TRBV4-2; abundance: NA; j_gene: TRBJ1-2; d_gene: TRBD1
CDR3aa: CASSKVLAGGSYEQYF; CDR3nt: TGTGCCAGCAGCAAAGTTCTAGCGGGGGGCTCCTACGAGCAGTACTTC; v_gene: TRBV21-1; abundance: few; j_gene: TRBJ2-7; d_gene: NA
CDR3aa: CASSPPYVRAGYTF; CDR3nt: TGTGCCAGCAGCCCCCCGTACGTCAGAGCTGGTTACACCTTC; v_gene: TRBV7-2; abundance: NA; j_gene: TRBJ1-2; d_gene: NA
CDR3aa: CASSAEGTYEQYF; CDR3nt: TGTGCCAGCAGTGCCGAGGGAACGTATGAGCAGTACTTC; v_gene: TRBV28; abundance: NA; j_gene: TRBJ2-7; d_gene: NA
CDR3aa: CATSEGSSGYTF; CDR3nt: TGTGCCACCAGCGAGGGGTCCTCTGGCTACACCTTC; v_gene: TRBV24-1; abundance: NA; j_gene: TRBJ1-2; d_gene: NA